The rows below give T cell receptor beta chains drawn from one sample of a study of T-cell memory formation after mild COVID-19. TCRdb re-called the 5' RACE reads with MiXCR, one entry per CDR3 protein. The sample records fewer than 400,000 distinct CDR3 sequences, 16% being singletons. The sample taken for sequencing was PBMCs or a T cell subset sorted from them (not recorded which). Every receptor here comes from a man aged 18 to 35 who had mild COVID-19 (a few samples of this study predate the infection). Cell type and time point are not known. Both conserved end residues are part of each CDR3. The D gene is left open where the match is weak. Only part of the rows carry a size: once, few, many, or a class if the clone is expanded.

size	J	V	D	CDR3	DNA
few	TRBJ1-1	TRBV6-2/TRBV6-3	-	CASSKYKNTEAFF	TGTGCCAGCAGTAAGTACAAGAACACTGAAGCTTTCTTT
few	TRBJ1-3	TRBV30	-	CAWVTGNSGNTIYF	TGTGCCTGGGTAACAGGAAACTCTGGAAACACCATATATTTT
few	TRBJ2-1	TRBV7-8	-	CASSLALYSEQFF	TGTGCCAGCAGCTTAGCGCTCTACAGTGAGCAGTTCTTC
-	TRBJ2-2	TRBV9	-	CASSADSRSTGELFF	TGTGCCAGCAGCGCAGACAGTCGGAGCACCGGGGAGCTGTTTTTT
few	TRBJ2-1	TRBV9	TRBD1	CASSPGTGNYNEQFF	TGTGCCAGCAGCCCGGGGACAGGGAATTACAATGAGCAGTTCTTC
few	TRBJ1-5	TRBV6-5	-	CASAMGGSQPQHF	TGTGCCAGCGCTATGGGGGGGAGTCAGCCCCAGCATTTT
-	TRBJ2-5	TRBV6-1	-	CASSWTRGGETQYF	TGTGCCAGCAGTTGGACAAGGGGGGGGGAGACCCAGTACTTC
-	TRBJ1-4	TRBV7-8	-	CASSVGSQVPNEKLFF	TGTGCCAGCAGCGTCGGGAGCCAAGTTCCCAATGAAAAACTGTTTTTT
-	TRBJ2-2	TRBV7-6	TRBD2	CASSPYGGENTGELFF	TGTGCCAGCAGCCCCTACGGGGGGGAAAACACCGGGGAGCTGTTTTTT
few	TRBJ1-1	TRBV29-1	-	CSVESGQGNTEAFF	TGCAGCGTTGAATCAGGGCAGGGGAACACTGAAGCTTTCTTT
-	TRBJ1-1	TRBV14	-	CASSPWGYSEAFF	TGTGCCAGCAGCCCCTGGGGTTACTCTGAAGCTTTCTTT
few	TRBJ1-1	TRBV3-1	TRBD1	CASSQERGRGAFF	TGTGCCAGCAGCCAAGAAAGGGGGCGAGGAGCTTTCTTT
many	TRBJ2-1	TRBV14	TRBD2	CASSRPEGSGVSPYNEQFF	TGTGCCAGCAGCCGCCCGGAGGGTAGCGGGGTTTCGCCCTACAATGAGCAGTTCTTC
-	TRBJ2-1	TRBV20-1	TRBD2	CSAREELYGGGEDEQFF	TGCAGTGCTAGAGAGGAGTTATATGGCGGGGGGGAGGATGAGCAGTTCTTC
once	TRBJ1-1	TRBV10-3	-	CAISESTGREAFF	TGTGCCATCAGTGAGTCGACGGGGAGGGAAGCTTTCTTT
-	TRBJ2-7	TRBV7-9	-	CASSLGGTYEQYF	TGTGCCAGCAGCTTAGGAGGGACCTACGAGCAGTACTTC
few	TRBJ2-7	TRBV21-1	-	CASSKGGYEQYF	TGTGCCAGCAGCAAAGGGGGTTACGAGCAGTACTTC
many	TRBJ2-1	TRBV4-3	TRBD2	CASSQGPAGGSYNEQFF	TGCGCCAGCAGCCAAGGTCCCGCGGGGGGGTCCTACAATGAGCAGTTCTTC
-	TRBJ2-3	TRBV12-5	-	CASAPTAFSSTDTQYF	TGTGCTAGTGCCCCGACAGCTTTTTCTAGCACAGATACGCAGTATTTT
-	TRBJ2-1	TRBV28	-	CASSFGGLYNEQFF	TGTGCCAGCAGTTTCGGGGGCCTCTACAATGAGCAGTTCTTC
-	TRBJ2-6	TRBV6-6	-	CASELLPTSGANVLTF	TGTGCCAGCGAGTTATTACCCACCTCTGGGGCCAACGTCCTGACTTTC
-	TRBJ2-3	TRBV9	-	CASRVESTGLRTDTQYF	TGTGCCAGCCGCGTAGAATCGACAGGCCTTCGTACAGATACGCAGTATTTT
-	TRBJ2-2	TRBV9	-	CASSGSGPGELFF	TGTGCCAGCAGCGGATCTGGGCCCGGGGAGCTGTTTTTT
-	TRBJ2-2	TRBV9	-	CASSVVGSGGELFF	TGTGCCAGCAGCGTAGTCGGGAGTGGCGGGGAGCTGTTTTTT
-	TRBJ2-3	TRBV9	-	CASSVDVGSTDTQYF	TGTGCCAGCAGCGTAGATGTAGGTAGCACAGATACGCAGTATTTT
-	TRBJ2-2	TRBV6-5	-	CASSHGRVGELFF	TGTGCCAGCAGTCACGGACGAGTCGGGGAGCTGTTTTTT
-	TRBJ2-3	TRBV7-2	TRBD2	CASSPQGLAGVDTQYF	TGTGCCAGCAGCCCCCAGGGACTAGCGGGGGTAGATACGCAGTATTTT
-	TRBJ2-7	TRBV5-4	-	CAIWPGAYEQYF	TGTGCCATCTGGCCCGGGGCCTACGAGCAGTACTTC
few	TRBJ1-6	TRBV7-9	TRBD1	CASSPSQGVSSPLHF	TGTGCCAGCAGCCCCTCCCAGGGGGTGAGTTCACCCCTCCACTTT
few	TRBJ1-5	TRBV19	-	CASSIWAEGNQPQHF	TGTGCCAGTAGTATATGGGCAGAAGGCAATCAGCCCCAGCATTTT
few	TRBJ1-6	TRBV6-6	TRBD1	CASSYSNRDRDNSPLHF	TGTGCCAGCAGTTACTCGAACCGGGACAGGGACAATTCACCCCTCCACTTT
few	TRBJ2-3	TRBV7-3	TRBD1	CASSLVVEGQEADTQYF	TGTGCCAGCAGCTTAGTGGTGGAGGGACAGGAGGCAGATACGCAGTATTTT
few	TRBJ2-5	TRBV18	TRBD1	CASSPTGSGETQYF	TGTGCCAGCTCACCGACAGGGTCAGGGGAGACCCAGTACTTC
few	TRBJ2-3	TRBV5-5	-	CASSFVGASVTDTQYF	TGTGCCAGCAGCTTCGTGGGGGCATCGGTCACAGATACGCAGTATTTT
once	TRBJ2-1	TRBV12-3/TRBV12-4	-	CASSRGRIDEQFF	TGTGCCAGCAGTCGGGGACGGATCGATGAGCAGTTCTTC
few	TRBJ1-1	TRBV7-9	-	CASSLGSGEAFF	TGTGCCAGCAGCTTAGGATCGGGTGAAGCTTTCTTT
-	TRBJ2-5	TRBV6-2/TRBV6-3	-	CASSYSGVWTQYF	TGTGCCAGCAGTTACTCTGGGGTTTGGACCCAGTACTTC
-	TRBJ2-1	TRBV27	-	CASRVGGTYNEQFF	TGTGCCAGCAGAGTCGGGGGCACCTACAATGAGCAGTTCTTC
-	TRBJ2-7	TRBV18	-	CASSPAPGLLYEQYF	TGTGCCAGCTCACCCGCCCCGGGACTGCTCTACGAGCAGTACTTC
-	TRBJ1-2	TRBV18	TRBD1	CASSPTTSGQGSGYTF	TGTGCCAGCTCACCTACAACATCTGGACAGGGGTCTGGCTACACCTTC
-	TRBJ2-3	TRBV7-2	-	CASSLGAPRADTQYF	TGTGCCAGCAGCTTAGGGGCCCCAAGGGCAGATACGCAGTATTTT
-	TRBJ2-5	TRBV7-3	TRBD2	CASSPGLAVYQETQYF	TGTGCCAGCAGCCCGGGACTAGCGGTATACCAAGAGACCCAGTACTTC
-	TRBJ1-1	TRBV4-1	-	CASSHPWNTEAFF	TGCGCCAGCAGCCACCCTTGGAACACTGAAGCTTTCTTT
-	TRBJ2-1	TRBV10-2	-	CASGFGEYNEQFF	TGCGCCAGCGGGTTTGGGGAATACAATGAGCAGTTCTTC
few	TRBJ1-1	TRBV19	-	CASSLGLGSEAFF	TGTGCCAGTAGTCTGGGATTGGGGTCTGAAGCTTTCTTT
few	TRBJ2-7	TRBV6-6	-	CAHGGRGVLSYEQYF	TGTGCCCACGGGGGGCGGGGTGTACTCTCATACGAGCAGTACTTC
-	TRBJ1-1	TRBV7-3	-	CASRLGVLTEAFF	TGTGCCAGCAGGTTGGGGGTCCTAACTGAAGCTTTCTTT
-	TRBJ2-7	TRBV20-1	-	CSAHVPISYEQYF	TGCAGTGCTCATGTACCGATCTCCTACGAGCAGTACTTC
few	TRBJ1-2	TRBV2	TRBD1	CASSRQGTNYGYTF	TGTGCCAGCAGTCGACAGGGGACAAACTATGGCTACACCTTC
few	TRBJ2-3	TRBV24-1	TRBD2	CATSDWTSGGDTQYF	TGTGCCACCAGTGATTGGACTAGCGGGGGAGATACGCAGTATTTT
-	TRBJ1-2	TRBV3-1	-	CASSQDQGGYGYTF	TGTGCCAGCAGCCAAGATCAGGGCGGCTATGGCTACACCTTC
-	TRBJ2-7	TRBV29-1	-	CSVETGNYEQYF	TGCAGCGTTGAGACCGGTAACTACGAGCAGTACTTC
-	TRBJ1-5	TRBV19	TRBD1	CASRGTGVQPQHF	TGTGCCAGTAGGGGGACAGGGGTTCAGCCCCAGCATTTT
few	TRBJ1-1	TRBV9	-	CASSSSSGTEAFF	TGTGCCAGCAGCTCCTCTTCGGGGACTGAAGCTTTCTTT
-	TRBJ1-4	TRBV4-1	-	CASSLGQTTNEKLFF	TGCGCCAGCAGCCTCGGACAGACAACTAATGAAAAACTGTTTTTT
many	TRBJ2-5	TRBV5-1	TRBD1	CASSSGQGQETQYF	TGCGCCAGCAGCTCGGGACAGGGACAAGAGACCCAGTACTTC
-	TRBJ2-5	TRBV20-1	TRBD2	CSARLGGGAVETQYF	TGCAGTGCTAGACTAGGCGGGGGGGCCGTAGAGACCCAGTACTTC